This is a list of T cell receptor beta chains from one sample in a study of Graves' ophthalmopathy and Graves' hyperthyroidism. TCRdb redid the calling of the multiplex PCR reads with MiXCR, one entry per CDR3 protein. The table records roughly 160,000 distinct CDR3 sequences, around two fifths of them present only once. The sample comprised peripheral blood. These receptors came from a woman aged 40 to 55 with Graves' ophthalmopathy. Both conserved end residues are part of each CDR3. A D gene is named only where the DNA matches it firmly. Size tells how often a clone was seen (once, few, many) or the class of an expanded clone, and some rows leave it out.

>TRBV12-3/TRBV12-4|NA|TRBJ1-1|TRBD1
TGTGCCAGCACCCCTCAGGGGGTGACTGAAGCTTTCTTT
CASTPQGVTEAFF
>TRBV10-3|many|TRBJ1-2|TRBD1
TGTGCCATCAGTCCTGGACAGGGCAACTATGGCTACACCTTC
CAISPGQGNYGYTF
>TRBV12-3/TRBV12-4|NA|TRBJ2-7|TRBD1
TGTGCCAGCAGTGGGACAGGAGTGAACGAGCAGTACTTC
CASSGTGVNEQYF
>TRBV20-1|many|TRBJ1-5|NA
TGCAGTGCCAGGGTGTATAGCAATCAGCCCCAGCATTTT
CSARVYSNQPQHF
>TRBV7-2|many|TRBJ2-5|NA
TGTGCCAGCAGCTTCCGGGGTGGGCCACCAGGAGAGACCCAGTACTTC
CASSFRGGPPGETQYF
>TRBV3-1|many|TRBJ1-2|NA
TGTGCCAGCAGCCCCGGGGGTCTATACAGAACTAACTATGGCTACACCTTC
CASSPGGLYRTNYGYTF
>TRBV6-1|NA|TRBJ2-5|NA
TGTGCCAGCAGTGGGGGTCGGACTCGATTACAAGAGACCCAGTACTTC
CASSGGRTRLQETQYF
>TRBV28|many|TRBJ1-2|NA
TGTGCTCACTCCACGACCACATTTGGCTACACCTTC
CAHSTTTFGYTF
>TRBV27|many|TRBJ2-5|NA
TGTGCCAGCAGTTCGGGGGCGAGGAGGGAGACCCAGTACTTC
CASSSGARRETQYF
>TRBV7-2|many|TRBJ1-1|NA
TGTGCCAGCAGCTCACGGACTCAGGTAGCTTTCTTT
CASSSRTQVAFF